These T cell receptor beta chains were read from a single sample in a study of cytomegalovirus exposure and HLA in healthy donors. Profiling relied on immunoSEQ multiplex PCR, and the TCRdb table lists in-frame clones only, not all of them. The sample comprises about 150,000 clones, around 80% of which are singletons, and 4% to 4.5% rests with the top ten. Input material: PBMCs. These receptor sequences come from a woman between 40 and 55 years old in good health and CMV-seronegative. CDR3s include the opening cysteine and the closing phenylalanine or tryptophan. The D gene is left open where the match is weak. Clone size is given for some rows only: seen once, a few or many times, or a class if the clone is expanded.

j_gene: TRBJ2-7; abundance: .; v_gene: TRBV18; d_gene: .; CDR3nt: TGTGCCAGCTCACCGTCAGGGGCCTCCTACGAGCAGTACTTC; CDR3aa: CASSPSGASYEQYF
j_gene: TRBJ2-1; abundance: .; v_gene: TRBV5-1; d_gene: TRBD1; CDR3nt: TGCGCCAGCAACCCTGGACAGGGGGACGATGAGCAGTTCTTC; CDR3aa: CASNPGQGDDEQFF
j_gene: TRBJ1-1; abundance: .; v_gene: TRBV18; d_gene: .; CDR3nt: TGTGCCAGCTCACCACCGGCCAGGGTGGTGAACACTGAAGCTTTCTTT; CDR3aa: CASSPPARVVNTEAFF
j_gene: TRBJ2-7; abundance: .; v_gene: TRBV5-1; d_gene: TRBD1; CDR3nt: TGCGCCAGCAGCTTGGCCGGACAGGGTGGGTACGAGCAGTACTTC; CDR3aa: CASSLAGQGGYEQYF
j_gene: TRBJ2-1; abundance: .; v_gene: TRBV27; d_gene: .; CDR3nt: TGTGCCAGCAGTTTATATAGGGTGGGGAGAGCTGCCAACAATGAGCAGTTCTTC; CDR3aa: CASSLYRVGRAANNEQFF
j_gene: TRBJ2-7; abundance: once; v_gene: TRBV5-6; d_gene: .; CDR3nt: TGTGCCAGCAGCTTGGCACCCACTGTGCAGTACTTC; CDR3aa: CASSLAPTVQYF
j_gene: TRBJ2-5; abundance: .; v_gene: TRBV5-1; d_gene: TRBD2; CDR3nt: TGCGCCAGCAGCTTAATGACTAGCGGATACCAAGAGACCCAGTACTTC; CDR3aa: CASSLMTSGYQETQYF
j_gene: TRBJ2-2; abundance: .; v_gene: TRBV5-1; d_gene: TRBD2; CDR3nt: TGCGCCAGCAGCTTTGGACTAGCGGGAAGGACCGGGGAGCTGTTTTTT; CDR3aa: CASSFGLAGRTGELFF
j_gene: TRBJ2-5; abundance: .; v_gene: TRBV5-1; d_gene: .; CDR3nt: TGCGCCAGCAGCCGACCGGGATCCCGCGAGACCCAGTACTTC; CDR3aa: CASSRPGSRETQYF
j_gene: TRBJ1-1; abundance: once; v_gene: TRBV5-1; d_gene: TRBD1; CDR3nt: TGCGCCAGCAGGCGCGGGACAGGGGGTTCTGGAACTGAAGCTTTCTTT; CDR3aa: CASRRGTGGSGTEAFF
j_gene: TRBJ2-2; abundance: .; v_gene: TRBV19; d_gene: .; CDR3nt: TGTGCCAGTAAAGGAGGAAGTAGAGACACCGGGGAGCTGTTTTTT; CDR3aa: CASKGGSRDTGELFF
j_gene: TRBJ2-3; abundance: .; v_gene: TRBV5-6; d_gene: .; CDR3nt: TGTGCCAGCAGCTCCAGCTATAGCGGAGCCACAGATACGCAGTATTTT; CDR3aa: CASSSSYSGATDTQYF
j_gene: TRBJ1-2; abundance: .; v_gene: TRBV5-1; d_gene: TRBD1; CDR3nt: TGCGCCAGCAGCTTGGGAACATTCGGGACAGGGGACGGCTACACCTTC; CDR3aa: CASSLGTFGTGDGYTF
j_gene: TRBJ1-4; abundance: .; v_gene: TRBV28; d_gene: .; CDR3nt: TGTGCCAGCAAGGGAGGGATAGAAAAACTGTTTTTT; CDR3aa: CASKGGIEKLFF
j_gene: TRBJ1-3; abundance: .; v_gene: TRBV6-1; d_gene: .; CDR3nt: TGTGCCAGCAGTCTCATAGGGCCGCCGGGGACCATATATTTT; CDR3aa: CASSLIGPPGTIYF
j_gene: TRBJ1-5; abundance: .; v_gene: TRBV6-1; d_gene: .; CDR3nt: TGTGCCAGCAGTTCAGGTCAGGAAAGACAGCCCCAGCATTTT; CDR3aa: CASSSGQERQPQHF
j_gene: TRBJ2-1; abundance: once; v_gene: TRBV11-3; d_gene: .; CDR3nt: TGTGCCAGCAGCTTAACGGGCAATGAGCAGTTCTTC; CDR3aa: CASSLTGNEQFF
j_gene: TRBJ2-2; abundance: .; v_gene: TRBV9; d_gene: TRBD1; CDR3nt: TGTGCCAGCAGCGTAGGGCTCGCTTGGACAGGGTCTAACACCGGGGAGCTGTTTTTT; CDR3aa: CASSVGLAWTGSNTGELFF
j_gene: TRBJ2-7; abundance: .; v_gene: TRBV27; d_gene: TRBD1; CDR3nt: TGTGCCAGCAGTCCCCTGGGACAGGACGGGGTTTACGAGCAGTACTTC; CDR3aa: CASSPLGQDGVYEQYF
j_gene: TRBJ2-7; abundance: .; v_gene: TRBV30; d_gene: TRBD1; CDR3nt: TGTGCCTGGGGGCCGGGACAGGGTCTCATCGAGCAGTACTTC; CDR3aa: CAWGPGQGLIEQYF
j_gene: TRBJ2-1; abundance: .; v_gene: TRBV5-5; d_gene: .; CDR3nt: TGTGCCAGCAGCTTGGTCAGCGGCTACAATGAGCAGTTCTTC; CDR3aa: CASSLVSGYNEQFF
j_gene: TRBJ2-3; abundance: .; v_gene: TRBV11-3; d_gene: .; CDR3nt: TGTGCCAGCAGCGCCAGGGGTGGGGATACGCAGTATTTT; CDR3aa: CASSARGGDTQYF
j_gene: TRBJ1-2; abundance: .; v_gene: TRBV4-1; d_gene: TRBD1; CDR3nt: TGCGCCAGCAGCCCGCCGGGGACAGTTATCTACACCTTC; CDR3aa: CASSPPGTVIYTF
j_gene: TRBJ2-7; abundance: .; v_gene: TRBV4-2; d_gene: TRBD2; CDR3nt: TGTGCCAGCAGCCCAAGCGGGAGCTCCTACGAGCAGTACTTC; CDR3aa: CASSPSGSSYEQYF
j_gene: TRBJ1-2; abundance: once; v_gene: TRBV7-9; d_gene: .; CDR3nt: TGTGCCGGTAAGGGGAACTATGGCTACACCTTC; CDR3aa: CAGKGNYGYTF
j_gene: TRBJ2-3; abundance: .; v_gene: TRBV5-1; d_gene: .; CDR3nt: TGCGCCAGCAGCTTGGGACAGAACACAGATACGCAGTATTTT; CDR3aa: CASSLGQNTDTQYF
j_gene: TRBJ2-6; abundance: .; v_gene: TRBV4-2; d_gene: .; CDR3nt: TGTGCCAGCAGCCAAGCGGGAAACTCTGGGGCCAACGTCCTGACTTTC; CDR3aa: CASSQAGNSGANVLTF
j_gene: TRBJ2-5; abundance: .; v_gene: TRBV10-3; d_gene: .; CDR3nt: TGTGCCCCGCAACGCGGGGATCCTGGACTGCGGGAGACCCAGTACTTC; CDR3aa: CAPQRGDPGLRETQYF
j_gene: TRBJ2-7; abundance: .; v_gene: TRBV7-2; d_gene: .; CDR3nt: TGTGCCAGCAGCTTAGTGGGGGGACCCCCGGCCTACGAGCAGTACTTC; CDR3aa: CASSLVGGPPAYEQYF
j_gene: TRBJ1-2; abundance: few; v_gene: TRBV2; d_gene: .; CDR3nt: TGTGCCAGCAGCCCCGACAACAACTATGGCTACACCTTC; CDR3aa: CASSPDNNYGYTF
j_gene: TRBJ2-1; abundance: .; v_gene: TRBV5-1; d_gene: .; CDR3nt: TGCGCCAGCAGCTTAGTCGCGAGAGGGGAGGATGAGCAGTTCTTC; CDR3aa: CASSLVARGEDEQFF